This entry describes one TCR beta chain. V dropped 4 bases and J dropped 2; count of bases not matched to a gene: 5. The CDR3 consists of 15 residues. Germline values: CDR1 MNHEY, CDR2 SVGAGI. TCRdb re-called the RT-PCR reads through MiXCR, storing one row per CDR3 protein. The table records 450,000 to 600,000 distinct CDR3 sequences, less than 8% of them present only once. This record comes from a study of response to subunit inactivated influenza vaccine. This chain connects TRBV6-5 to TRBJ2-1, with 7 bases fitting TRBD2. The TCR originated in a man between 45 and 75 years old who received an inactivated influenza vaccine. Sample: PBMCs from blood, taken roughly 24 months after vaccination. Written as DNA, the CDR3 is TGTGCCAGCAGTTCACGGGAGGACCCCTACAATGAGCAGTTCTTC. Its protein product is CASSSREDPYNEQFF.